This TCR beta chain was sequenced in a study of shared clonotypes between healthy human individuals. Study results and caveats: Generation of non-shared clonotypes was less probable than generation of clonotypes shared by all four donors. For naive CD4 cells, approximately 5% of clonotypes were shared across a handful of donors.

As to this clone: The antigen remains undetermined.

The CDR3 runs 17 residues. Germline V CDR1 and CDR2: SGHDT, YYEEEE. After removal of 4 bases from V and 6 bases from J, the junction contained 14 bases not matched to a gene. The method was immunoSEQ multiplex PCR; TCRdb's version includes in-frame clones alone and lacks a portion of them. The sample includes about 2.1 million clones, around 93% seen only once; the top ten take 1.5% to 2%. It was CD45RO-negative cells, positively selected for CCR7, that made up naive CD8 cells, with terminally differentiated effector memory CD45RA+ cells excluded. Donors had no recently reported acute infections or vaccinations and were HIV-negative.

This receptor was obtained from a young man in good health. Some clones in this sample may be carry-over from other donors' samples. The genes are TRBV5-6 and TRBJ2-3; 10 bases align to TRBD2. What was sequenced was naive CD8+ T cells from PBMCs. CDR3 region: CASSPQGAGGWSDTQYF. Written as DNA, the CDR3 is TGTGCCAGCAGCCCCCAGGGAGCGGGAGGGTGGTCGGATACGCAGTATTTT.